These 29 T cell receptor beta chains came from one sample sequenced in a study of regulatory T cells in long-lasting Graves disease. The time point: persistent/refractory GD, antithyroid drugs over 5 years with positive TRAb. Extracted PBMC RNA gave rise to the TCR library. Relying on iRepertoire HTBI primers and Arm-PCR of CDR3 regions, the team built TCR beta libraries. From the multiplex PCR reads, TCRdb called clonotypes with MiXCR, one entry per CDR3 protein. This table has 400,000 to 500,000 distinct CDR3 sequences, around a fifth appearing once. The source material was peripheral blood mononuclear cells (PBMCs), sampled when the disease was refractory, from a patient treated with antithyroid drugs. These receptors came from a female donor with Graves disease.

The sample holds many counts of this clonotype. The gene calls are TRBV28 and TRBJ1-1, with a weak D call TRBD1 (6 bases). The V gene's germline CDR1 is MDHEN and CDR2 SYDVKM. The CDR3 contains 13 residues. Trimming shortened V by 6 bases and J by 3 bases, and 11 bases separated the two germline ends. CDR3 coding DNA: TGTGCCAGCAGACTGGACAGATACACTGAAGCTTTCTTT. Protein product: CASRLDRYTEAFF.

The CDR3 here is CASSLQDRGTANYGYTF. The CDR3, as DNA: TGTGCCAGTAGTCTCCAGGACAGGGGGACAGCTAACTATGGCTACACCTTC. The chain has TRBV19 and TRBJ1-2; 10 positions match TRBD1. Germline CDR1 LNHDA, CDR2 SQIVND (reference sequence). This CDR3 contains 17 residues. V dropped 5 bases and J dropped 0; count of bases not matched to a gene: 9.

J is TRBJ2-1 and V is TRBV6-1; the D is unclear. CDR1 MNHNS and CDR2 SASEGT come from the germline V gene. This CDR3 contains 13 residues. The ends were cut back, 3 bases at V and 8 bases at J, with 11 bases in the middle. CDR3: CASSDALGYEQFF. CDR3 nucleotide sequence: TGTGCCAGCAGTGACGCGTTGGGATATGAGCAGTTCTTC.

This clonotype was counted ten times or more. This sequence joins TRBV6-1 and TRBJ1-5; D may be TRBD1 (6 bases). The CDR3 runs to 13 residues. Trimming took 5 bases from V and 3 from J, leaving 8 bases between them. Germline lookup yields CDR1 MNHNS and CDR2 SASEGT. The CDR3 spells CASSRTANQPQHF. The CDR3 DNA sequence: TGTGCCAGCAGTAGGACAGCCAATCAGCCCCAGCATTTT.

The genes are TRBV19 and TRBJ1-2; 7 bases are shared with TRBD1. The CDR3 length is 15 residues. Germline V CDR1 and CDR2: LNHDA, SQIVND (reference sequence). V shed 2 bases and J 4 bases; nucleotides not matched to a gene: 7. The CDR3 region is CASSISGQLFYGYTF. The CDR3 nucleotides are TGTGCCAGTAGTATATCGGGACAGCTCTTCTATGGCTACACCTTC.

The table lists this clonotype with many counts. The chain joins TRBV27 to TRBJ1-5; TRBD1 agrees at 7 bases. The CDR3 has 15 amino acids. Germline values: CDR1 MNHEY, CDR2 SMNVEV (reference sequence). V was pared by 5 bases and J by 2 bases, with 6 bases of the junction left unmatched. This CDR3 is CASSADREGNQPQHF. CDR3 DNA: TGTGCCAGCAGTGCCGACAGGGAAGGCAATCAGCCCCAGCATTTT.

On this clonotype itself: It may be a read error: a sequence one base away is much more abundant. V and J are TRBV6-1 and TRBJ1-6; unclear D gene. V shed 5 bases and J shed 8 bases, with 13 bases lying between them. This CDR3 has 14 amino acids. Germline V lookup: CDR1 MNHNS, CDR2 SASEGT. The chain's CDR3 is CASSHLGNDSPLHF. CDR3 sequence (DNA): TGTGCCAGCAGTCACCTCGGAAACGATTCACCCCTCCACTTT.

This chain links TRBV19 with TRBJ2-5; 7 bases are a match to TRBD1. With 4 bases clipped from V and 9 bases from J, the junction kept 8 bases outside the gene matches. CDR3 length: 13 residues. In germline, CDR1 is LNHDA, CDR2 SQIVND (reference sequence). The CDR3 DNA is TGTGCCAGTAGTAGCCGGGACAGCAGGGCCCAGTACTTC. This translates into CASSSRDSRAQYF.

The V call is TRBV20-1, the J call TRBJ2-1; TRBD2 matches 7 bases. CDR1 and CDR2 from the germline V gene are DFQATT and SNEGSKA (reference sequence). This CDR3 is built from 16 residues. V shed 6 bases, J shed 9 bases, and the junction held 20 bases outside the gene matches. The CDR3 protein is CSAATERDSFVFEQFF. CDR3 coding DNA: TGCAGTGCGGCTACCGAGCGGGACTCGTTTGTTTTTGAGCAGTTCTTC.

The CDR3 loop is CASSPTSGNTDTQYF. CDR3 DNA: TGTGCCAGCAGCCCCACTAGCGGAAATACAGATACGCAGTATTTT. The chain uses TRBV28 and TRBJ2-3; 8 bases align to TRBD2. V was clipped by 6 bases and J by 3 bases; unmatched bases: 8. This CDR3 contains 15 residues. Per germline, CDR1 MDHEN and CDR2 SYDVKM. Combining the CDR3 with reference TRBV28 and TRBJ2-3 gives the whole variable domain DVKVTQSSRYLVKRTGEKVFLECVQDMDHENMFWYRQDPGLGLRLIYFSYDVKMKEKGDIPEGYSVSREKKERFSLILESASTNQTSMYLCASSPTSGNTDTQYFGPGTRLTVL.

Turning to this clonotype: This may be a read error: a much more frequent sequence differs by one nucleotide. The J gene is TRBJ1-1, the V gene TRBV11-2, with a tentative D call TRBD1 (5 bases). V lost 4 bases and J 2 bases, leaving 14 bases between the germline ends. The CDR3 loop spans 15 amino acids. CDR1 is SGHAT, CDR2 FQNNGV, per germline. The CDR3 sequence: CASSSQGALNTEAFF. In DNA, the CDR3 is TGTGCCAGCAGCTCCCAAGGGGCTCTCAACACTGAAGCTTTCTTT.

The chain recombines TRBV5-5 with TRBJ1-5; D gene ambiguous. Germline V gives CDR1 SGHKS, CDR2 YYEKEE (reference sequence). The CDR3 contains 15 residues. The V and J ends lost 4 bases and 4 bases respectively, with 15 bases between them. The CDR3 coding sequence is TGTGCCAGCAGCCTGCAGGTAGGATGGAATCAGCCCCAGCATTTT. This translates into CASSLQVGWNQPQHF.

This clonotype was observed at least ten times. V is TRBV2 and J is TRBJ2-7; D may be TRBD1 (5 bases). The CDR3 runs 16 residues. Germline-derived CDR1 and CDR2 are SNHLY and FYNNEI. Trimming took 4 bases from V and 2 from J, leaving 18 bases between them. In DNA, the CDR3 is TGTGCCAGCAGTGGATCGGACACAATTGGGGCCTACGAGCAGTACTTC. Amino acids: CASSGSDTIGAYEQYF.

The chain uses TRBV5-6 and TRBJ1-1; D is uncertain. The ends were cut back, 4 bases at V and 1 base at J, with 11 bases in the middle. This CDR3 has 14 residues. Germline CDR1 and CDR2: SGHDT and YYEEEE. This chain's CDR3 is CASSPDYPNTEAFF. CDR3 in DNA: TGTGCCAGCAGCCCGGACTACCCGAACACTGAAGCTTTCTTT.

This clonotype was detected ten times or more. This chain joins TRBV6-2 or TRBV6-3 and TRBJ2-7, with 7 bases that match TRBD1. Unmatched junction bases numbered 7, after V lost 3 bases and J lost 2 bases. The length of the CDR3 is 15 residues. The germline V gene has CDR1 MNHEY and CDR2 SVGEGT. CDR3 bases: TGTGCCAGCAGTTATTATCGACAGGGCGCCTACGAGCAGTACTTC. It translates to CASSYYRQGAYEQYF.

This clonotype was seen repeatedly, ten times or more. This rearrangement joins TRBV11-2 to TRBJ1-3; D is ambiguous. Trimming cost V 5 bases and J 2 bases, with 13 bases left between them. The CDR3 sequence is 15 residues long. CDR1 is SGHAT, CDR2 FQNNGV, per germline. CDR3 protein: CASSPPLEAGNTIYF. The DNA for the CDR3 is TGTGCCAGCAGCCCACCTCTTGAGGCTGGAAACACCATATATTTT.

The table lists this clonotype with a count of one. The chain employs TRBV7-2 and TRBJ2-1, with 8 bases lining up with TRBD2. The germline CDR1 and CDR2 sequences are SGHTA and FQGNSA. Trimming cost V 5 bases and J 6 bases; bases outside gene matches: 9. The length of the CDR3 is 15 residues. As DNA, the CDR3 is TGTGCCAGCAGCACTAGGACTAGCCAGAGCAATGAGCAGTTCTTC. Translated: CASSTRTSQSNEQFF.

This clonotype occurred a few times. The rearrangement links TRBV30 to TRBJ2-7; a possible D gene is TRBD1 (5 bases). V lost 3 bases to trimming and J lost 2 bases, with 11 bases between them. The CDR3 consists of 13 residues. Per germline, CDR1 GTSNPN and CDR2 SVGIG (reference sequence). The CDR3 DNA reads TGTGCCTGGAGAATAGGGGCGACCTACGAGCAGTACTTC. Translated, it gives CAWRIGATYEQYF.

This clonotype has a handful of counts. V and J are TRBV7-9 and TRBJ2-1; possible D gene TRBD1, 5 bases. Germline V gene data show CDR1 as SEHNR and CDR2 as FQNEAQ (reference sequence). The V and J ends lost 5 bases and 15 bases respectively, with 14 bases between them. The CDR3 has 11 amino acids. DNA of the CDR3: TGTGCCAGCAGCCAGGGATTAGTAGCGTTCTTC. Its protein product is CASSQGLVAFF.

At least ten counts were recorded for this clonotype. The rearrangement links TRBV2 to TRBJ2-7, with 7 bases fitting TRBD1. The V gene's germline CDR1 is SNHLY and CDR2 FYNNEI. The CDR3 contains 13 residues. Trimming removed 6 bases from V and 1 base from J; junction bases left unmatched: 3. The CDR3 reads CASRNRGSYEQYF. The CDR3 bases are TGTGCCAGCAGGAACAGGGGTTCCTACGAGCAGTACTTC.

Turning to this clonotype: A read error is the likely source, as a far larger clone sits one nucleotide away. The chain has TRBV28 and TRBJ2-1, with 11 bases lining up with TRBD1. This CDR3 comprises 15 residues. J lost 10 bases, V lost 5 bases, and 10 bases had no gene match. Germline-derived CDR1 and CDR2 are MDHEN and SYDVKM. The CDR3 loop is CASSPLGQGAYEQFF. The DNA of the CDR3 is TGTGCCAGCAGTCCTCTTGGACAGGGGGCGTACGAGCAGTTCTTC.

V is TRBV3-1 and J is TRBJ2-1, with 14 bases matching TRBD2. Germline CDR1 and CDR2: LGHDT and YNNKEL (reference sequence). Germline trimming cut 4 bases from V and 8 bases from J; bases unmatched to any gene: 4. This CDR3 has 15 residues. DNA for the CDR3: TGTGCCAGCAGCCGCGGGACTAGCGGGAGCGATGAGCAGTTCTTC. It is translated as CASSRGTSGSDEQFF.

This clonotype was detected a few times. The J gene is TRBJ1-3, the V gene TRBV7-9; D might be TRBD1 (6 bases). The germline CDR1 and CDR2 sequences are SEHNR and FQNEAQ (reference sequence). V was trimmed by 7 bases and J by 0 bases, leaving 13 bases between them. CDR3 length: 15 residues. CDR3 residues: CASTQIGGSGNTIYF. CDR3 nucleotides: TGTGCCAGCACCCAAATAGGGGGCTCTGGAAACACCATATATTTT.

This clonotype was detected many times. This may arise from a read error, as a much more abundant clone is one base away. V usage is TRBV6-1 and J usage is TRBJ1-1; TRBD1 matches 9 bases. Germline V gene lookup returns CDR1 MNHNS and CDR2 SASEGT. Unmatched junction bases numbered 3, after V lost 6 bases and J lost 4 bases. The CDR3 totals 13 residues. CDR3 bases: TGTGCCAGCAGATTGACAGGGGGCACTGAAGCTTTCTTT. Protein sequence: CASRLTGGTEAFF.

In its sample, this clonotype was seen a few times. The V and J genes are TRBV15 and TRBJ2-1; 11 bases align to TRBD2. Germline V gene data show CDR1 as LNHNV and CDR2 as YYDKDF (reference sequence). The CDR3 runs to 21 residues. With V trimmed by 0 bases and J by 0 bases, 13 bases remained unmatched. DNA of the CDR3: TGTGCCACCAGCAGAGATTTGGGACTAGCGGACGGTTCCAGCTCCTACAATGAGCAGTTCTTC. This encodes CATSRDLGLADGSSSYNEQFF. Full variable domain (rest looked up from reference TRBV15 and TRBJ2-1): DAMVIQNPRYQVTQFGKPVTLSCSQTLNHNVMYWYQQKSSQAPKLLFHYYDKDFNNEADTPDNFQSRRPNTSFCFLDIRSPGLGDTAMYLCATSRDLGLADGSSSYNEQFFGPGTRLTVL.

The chain is built from TRBV19 and TRBJ1-2; 10 nucleotides align to TRBD1. Looked up from germline, CDR1 is LNHDA and CDR2 is SQIVND (reference sequence). The V and J ends lost 5 bases and 5 bases, in that order; junction bases with no gene match: 8. The CDR3 length is 15 residues. The CDR3 is CASSRIGQGVYGYTF. CDR3 bases: TGTGCCAGTAGTCGGATTGGACAGGGGGTTTATGGCTACACCTTC.

This clonotype was counted a few times. This rearrangement joins TRBV3-1 to TRBJ2-7; D is possibly TRBD1 or TRBD2 (5 bases each). Germline CDR1 reads LGHDT; CDR2 reads YNNKEL (reference sequence). The CDR3 consists of 15 residues. V lost 1 base, J lost 0 bases, and 10 bases lay in between. The CDR3 protein is CASSQAGTDSYEQYF. CDR3 bases: TGTGCCAGCAGCCAAGCCGGGACGGACTCCTACGAGCAGTACTTC.

The genes are TRBV3-1 and TRBJ2-6; no definite D call. The germline V gene encodes CDR1 LGHDT and CDR2 YNNKEL (reference sequence). V lost 0 bases, J lost 0 bases, and 6 bases lay in between. The CDR3 loop spans 16 amino acids. CDR3 DNA: TGTGCCAGCAGCCAAGACCTCAGCTCTGGGGCCAACGTCCTGACTTTC. Amino acid sequence: CASSQDLSSGANVLTF.

This clonotype has a handful of counts. The chain has TRBV20-1 and TRBJ2-2; 7 nucleotides match TRBD2. Unmatched junction bases numbered 4, after V lost 5 bases and J lost 1 base. CDR1 is DFQATT, CDR2 SNEGSKA, per germline (reference sequence). CDR3 length: 14 amino acids. For the CDR3, the DNA is TGCAGTGCTTACTTAGCGGGGAACACCGGGGAGCTGTTTTTT. It translates to CSAYLAGNTGELFF.